The 2 T cell receptor beta chains below were found in one sample sequenced in a study of a mutant IDH1 vaccine in newly diagnosed glioma. Time point meaning: week 47, end of study. Doses comprised 300 ug of mutant IDH1 20-mer peptide each, plus topical imiquimod. Profiled with immunoSEQ multiplex PCR; TCRdb holds only in-frame clones, not every one. The repertoire holds fewer than 55,000 clones, almost 65% seen once, with about 5% in the top ten. These receptors lack a known antigen. The sequenced sample was peripheral blood mononuclear cells (PBMCs), obtained from a glioma patient whose treatment included an IDH1 peptide vaccine. The receptors originated from a man aged 35-49 years with glioma. Some clones in this sample may be carry-over from other donors' samples.

The J gene is TRBJ1-6, the V gene TRBV5-4; possible D gene TRBD1, 5 bases. This CDR3 is 15 amino acids long. The germline V and J ends were trimmed by 0 bases and 2 bases, with 6 bases remaining between them. Per the germline V gene, CDR1 is SGHNT and CDR2 is YYREEE (reference sequence). DNA of the CDR3: TGTGCCAGCAGCTTGGGAGGGGCCTATAATTCACCCCTCCACTTT. This encodes CASSLGGAYNSPLHF.

This clone appeared once. V gene TRBV6-5 combines with J gene TRBJ2-1, with TRBD1 identical over 9 bases. Germline CDR1 MNHEY, CDR2 SVGAGI. The CDR3 has 15 amino acids. The junction had 10 bases not matched to a gene; V was cut back by 5 bases and J by 8 bases. The CDR3 DNA reads as TGTGCCAGCAGTAGACTGTACAGGGGGCGAGATGAGCAGTTCTTC. This codes for CASSRLYRGRDEQFF.